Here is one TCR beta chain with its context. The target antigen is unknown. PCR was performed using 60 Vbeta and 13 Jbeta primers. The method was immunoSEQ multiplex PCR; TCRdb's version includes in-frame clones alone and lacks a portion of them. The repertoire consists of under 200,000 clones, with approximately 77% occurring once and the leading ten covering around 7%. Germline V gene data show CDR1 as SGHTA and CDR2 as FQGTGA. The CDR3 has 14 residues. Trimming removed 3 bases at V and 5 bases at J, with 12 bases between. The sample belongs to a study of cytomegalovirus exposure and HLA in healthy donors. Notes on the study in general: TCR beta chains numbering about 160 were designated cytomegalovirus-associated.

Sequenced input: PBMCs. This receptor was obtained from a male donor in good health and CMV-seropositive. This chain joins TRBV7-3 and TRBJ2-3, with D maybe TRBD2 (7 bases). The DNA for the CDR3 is TGTGCCAGCAGCTTGAACAGGGAGGGAGATACGCAGTATTTT. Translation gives CASSLNREGDTQYF.